This T cell receptor beta chain is drawn from a study of low-dose radiotherapy and immunotherapy resistance in tumors. Study in general: The study delivered 0.5 Gy per fraction every 2 weeks to Cohort 1, totaling 6.5 Gy.

Time point in this sample: before trial treatment. Donors were dosed with nivolumab and ipilimumab; they also received aspirin, low-dose cyclophosphamide and low-dose radiotherapy. This clonotype occurred many times. This CDR3 comprises 16 residues. CDR1 and CDR2 (germline): SNHLY, FYNNEI. V shed 4 bases and J shed 0 bases, with 13 bases lying between them. Priming of first-strand cDNA relied on TRAV- and TRBV-specific primers (covering alpha and beta chains). Over roughly 19 PCR cycles, TCRs were amplified from a constant-region primer and V-primer adapter. TCRdb fed the reads into MiXCR, producing one record per CDR3 protein. The sample lists tens of thousands of distinct CDR3 sequences, around 9.2% seen once, with around 0.93% in the top ten.

The TCR was taken from a male donor with prostate cancer. This specimen was PBMCs, taken before treatment. V and J are TRBV2 and TRBJ2-1, with D maybe TRBD2 (5 bases). The CDR3 DNA follows: TGTGCCAGCAGTGCTCTAGCCCGAAGCTCCTACAATGAGCAGTTCTTC. Protein product: CASSALARSSYNEQFF.